This T cell receptor beta chain was captured in a study of cytomegalovirus exposure and HLA in healthy donors. Looked up from germline, CDR1 is SNHLY and CDR2 is FYNNEI. Trimming stripped 3 bases from V and 9 bases from J, with 15 bases between. This CDR3 comprises 15 residues. PCR used 60 Vbeta primers and 13 Jbeta primers. Assay used: immunoSEQ multiplex PCR; TCRdb lists only in-frame clones, some missing. The data show approximately 110,000 clones, approximately 84% seen once. The sample taken for sequencing was PBMCs. The sequence was collected from a man aged 45-65 years in good health and CMV-seronegative. The chain links TRBV2 to TRBJ1-6, with D unclear. CDR3 loop: CASSELVRYSSPLHF. In DNA, the CDR3 is TGTGCCAGCAGTGAGCTGGTCAGATACAGTTCACCCCTCCACTTT. The complete variable domain, with remaining parts taken from reference TRBV2 and TRBJ1-6, reads EPEVTQTPSHQVTQMGQEVILRCVPISNHLYFYWYRQILGQKVEFLVSFYNNEISEKSEIFDDQFSVERPDGSNFTLKIRSTKLEDSAMYFCASSELVRYSSPLHFGNGTRLTVT.